This T cell receptor beta chain was identified during a study of blood T cells in healthy people across ages (dated by TCRdb to between 2015 and 2016). In the study overall: In model experiments, template switching captured roughly one uniquely barcoded TCR beta cDNA molecule for every two T cells. The study measured age-related changes in TCR beta repertoire diversity using deep sequencing normalized with unique cDNA molecular identifiers. For two donors (one aged 18 to 29 and one aged 80 or older), the study analyzed two additional independent replicas of 1 million unique cDNA reads from the same blood draw. Four age groups were formed from the donors: young (average about 16 years), middle-aged (approximately 41), aged (about 68) and long-lived (more than 75). To avoid experimental bias, donors of different ages were randomly spread across the sequencing lanes.

In regard to this clonotype: Which antigen it targets is not known. Nothing much larger sits one base from this clone, and base qualities are not available.

The protocol used for the library was 5' RACE. The run used an Illumina HiSeq 2500. The second PCR ran for about 6 to 11 cycles and used a J-beta primer mix along with a sample-barcoded 5' primer. A template-switch 5' adaptor carrying 12 random nucleotides introduced a unique molecular identifier onto each TCR beta cDNA molecule. At least 2.5 million CDR3-containing paired-end reads were obtained from each sample. All of the RNA was converted into first-strand cDNA using the Mint cDNA synthesis kit, with a TRBC-specific oligonucleotide serving as the primer. All cDNA was treated with uracil-DNA glycosylase and then went through a first 18-cycle PCR with the universal primers M1SS and BC2_uni_R. As for the original processing: Each sample was normalized by randomly selecting 1 million high-quality reads, each carrying a distinct molecular identifier. Reads with shared molecular identifiers were discarded instead of being binned into consensus sequences. CDR3 identification, clonotype clustering and error correction used MiTCR with a Q25 quality threshold and the strictest error-elimination algorithm. A nonparametric unseen species model using Euler transformation provided a lower-bound estimate of total TCR beta diversity. Using fastp at Q25 and MiXCR, TCRdb reprocessed the public reads and kept productive beta chains. Each entry is one CDR3 protein sequence, shown with its most common DNA and genes. The V and J calls shown here were made by TCRdb, not taken from the authors' results. This sample comprises 1.5 million to 2 million distinct CDR3 sequences, around 48% of them detected only once. Of the sample, about 2.1% falls within the top ten clones.

Points the paper makes about the study in general: Observed TCR beta diversity correlated strongly with the percentage of naive T cells measured by flow cytometry. Donor CMV infection status was unknown, potentially confounding age-related changes in expanded clonotypes. Total diversity estimates from one million sequenced T cells were considered lower bounds and underestimates. Conclusive comparison of naive and antigen-experienced compartments was prevented by the profiling of bulk unsorted PBMCs. As age increased, observed TCR beta diversity per million T cells dropped in a roughly linear way, and a significant reduction was already evident by age 40. Compared with the aged group, more naive CD4+ T cells, fewer expanded clones and increased TCR diversity were shown by the long-lived group, suggesting age selection.

The donors were roughly 40 Caucasian individuals from Russia, aged about 6 to 95 years, who were systemically healthy. Each donor gave ten milliliters of peripheral blood, collected into EDTA-treated Vacutainer tubes. Ficoll-Paque density-gradient centrifugation was used to isolate PBMCs, with at least 6.5 million per sample. Trizol reagent was used to extract total RNA from PBMCs, with at least 5 micrograms per sample. Naive CD45RAhigh/CD27high T cell percentages were measured by flow cytometry on a PBMC aliquot from every donor. The specimen was blood. The TCR originated in a woman aged 40 to 50 in good health.

The CDR3 is CASGGWYNEQFF. The nucleotide sequence is TGTGCCAGCGGGGGTTGGTACAATGAGCAGTTCTTC. The chain employs TRBV6-2 or TRBV6-3 and TRBJ2-1; the D segment is perhaps TRBD1 or TRBD2, each sharing 5 matched bases. The V end loses 8 bases and the J end loses 4 bases, and a stretch of 9 bases separates them. The CDR3 contains 12 residues, cysteine and phenylalanine counted. Of all the DNA, just the CDR3 is kept, 36 bases in frame from base 1. Per the germline V gene, MNHEY is the CDR1 and SVGEGT is the CDR2.